Listed below are T cell receptor beta chains from one sample, sequenced in a study of blood T cell repertoires in COVID-19. Data came from immunoSEQ multiplex PCR; TCRdb stores just in-frame clones and leaves some out. Of about 240,000 clones in the sample, about four fifths were seen once. The material sequenced was peripheral blood. The origin of the receptors is an elderly woman with acute or convalescent COVID-19. Both conserved end residues are part of each CDR3. The D gene is left open where the match is weak. Clone size is given for some rows only: seen once, a few or many times, or a class if the clone is expanded.

d_call clone_size j_call v_call cdr3_nt cdr3_aa
TRBD2 few TRBJ2-5 TRBV11-2 TGTGCCAGCAACGCGCCTAGCGGCAACCCGAAGACCCAGTACTTC CASNAPSGNPKTQYF
TRBD1 many TRBJ1-5 TRBV28 TGTGCCAGCAGTTTGGGGGTGACAGGGCGCCGCCAAAATCAGCCCCAGCATTTT CASSLGVTGRRQNQPQHF
TRBD1 - TRBJ2-7 TRBV28 TGTGCCAGCAGTTTCCTGGGACAGGAAAAGTCGGAGCAGTACTTC CASSFLGQEKSEQYF
- - TRBJ1-5 TRBV5-6 TGTGCCAGCAGCCCGTCCGGGGTTCAGCCCCAGCATTTT CASSPSGVQPQHF
TRBD1 - TRBJ1-2 TRBV6-5 TGTGCCAGCCTATCCGGGACAGGGAAAAATTATGGCTACACCTTC CASLSGTGKNYGYTF
TRBD1 - TRBJ1-5 TRBV11-2 TGTGCCAGCAGCTTAGCGGGACAGACCAATCAGCCCCAGCATTTT CASSLAGQTNQPQHF
- - TRBJ2-1 TRBV6-5 TGTGCCAGCCGACACCTCAATGAGCAGTTCTTC CASRHLNEQFF
- - TRBJ1-4 TRBV5-8 TGTGCCAGCAGCCGCCAGGTGGGCGAAAAACTGTTTTTT CASSRQVGEKLFF
- - TRBJ2-7 TRBV6-5 TGTGCCAGCAGTCAGGTGAGCTCCTACGAGCAGTACTTC CASSQVSSYEQYF
TRBD1 few TRBJ1-2 TRBV28 TGTGCCAGCAGCCGTCCGGGACAGGGGGCCTATGGCTACACCTTC CASSRPGQGAYGYTF
TRBD2 - TRBJ2-3 TRBV30 TGTGCCTGGAGTCAACTAGCGGCTAGCACAGATACGCAGTATTTT CAWSQLAASTDTQYF
- - TRBJ1-1 TRBV5-6 TGTGCCAGCAGCTTACAGTCGGCGAACACTGAAGCTTTCTTT CASSLQSANTEAFF
TRBD2 - TRBJ2-1 TRBV5-3 TGTGCCAGAAGCCTCCTAGGACTAGCGGGGCATCTAGTAAACGACAATGAGCAGTTCTTC CARSLLGLAGHLVNDNEQFF
- - TRBJ1-2 TRBV28 TGTGCCAGCAGTTTTCAGGGTTATAATGGCTACACCTTC CASSFQGYNGYTF
TRBD1 - TRBJ1-5 TRBV7-2 TGTGCCAGCAGCTCCGACAGGGGAGGACAGCCCCAGCATTTT CASSSDRGGQPQHF
- - TRBJ1-3 TRBV7-8 TGTGCCAGCAGCTTAGATAATAGGCGGTCGAGCTCTGGAAACACCATATATTTT CASSLDNRRSSSGNTIYF
TRBD2 few TRBJ2-5 TRBV19 TGTGCCAGTAGTCCCCGGACTAGCGGGGTACAAGAGACCCAGTACTTC CASSPRTSGVQETQYF
- - TRBJ2-2 TRBV2 TGTGCCAGCAGTGAAACTACCACCGGGGAGCTGTTTTTT CASSETTTGELFF
- - TRBJ1-1 TRBV30 TGTGCCTGGACGGGCACTGAAGCTTTCTTT CAWTGTEAFF
TRBD1 - TRBJ1-2 TRBV5-1 TGCGCCAGCGCCGCGGGACAGTCTAACTATGGCTACACCTTC CASAAGQSNYGYTF
- few TRBJ2-1 TRBV11-3 TGTGCCAGCAGCTTAGTGTTCGGGGGTTCCTACAATGAGCAGTTCTTC CASSLVFGGSYNEQFF
TRBD1 few TRBJ2-3 TRBV3-1/TRBV3-2 TGTGCCAGCTCTGAGACAGGGGGAGATACGCAGTATTTT CASSETGGDTQYF
- - TRBJ1-5 TRBV4-1 TGCGCCAGCAGCCAAGATGCACGGGGTTATAGCAATCAGCCCCAGCATTTT CASSQDARGYSNQPQHF
TRBD1 - TRBJ1-6 TRBV9 TGTGCCAGCAGCGTCGGACAGGGGGCCGATTCACCCCTCCACTTT CASSVGQGADSPLHF
- few TRBJ1-1 TRBV4-1 TGCGCCAGCAGCCGAGAGCCGCCGGCTGAAGCTTTCTTT CASSREPPAEAFF
TRBD1 - TRBJ1-4 TRBV6-5 TGTGCCAGCAGTTACGAGGGACAGGGAAAACTGTTTTTT CASSYEGQGKLFF
TRBD2 - TRBJ2-3 TRBV29-1 TGCAGCGTTGAAGATCAGGGACTAGCGGGGGCAGATACGCAGTATTTT CSVEDQGLAGADTQYF
TRBD1 - TRBJ1-3 TRBV7-9 TGTGCCAGCAGCTCCGACAGGGGTCGGAACACCATATATTTT CASSSDRGRNTIYF
TRBD1 once TRBJ1-5 TRBV19 TGTGCCAGTAGTCCCCTCCGGACAGGGGGCCTTGGTCGGGGCAATCAGCCCCAGCATTTT CASSPLRTGGLGRGNQPQHF
- - TRBJ2-3 TRBV30 TGTGCCTGGAGTGTTTATGACTTGCACACAGATACGCAGTATTTT CAWSVYDLHTDTQYF
TRBD1 - TRBJ1-6 TRBV18 TGTGCCAGCTCACCACTCCCGGGACAGGGTAATTCACCCCTCCACTTT CASSPLPGQGNSPLHF